These T cell receptor beta chains were read from a single sample in a study of T cell responses to AZD1222 COVID-19 vaccine. Repertoires were generated with immunoSEQ multiplex PCR, while TCRdb's copy carries only in-frame clones and drops some. Altogether about 180,000 clones are present, around nine tenths being singletons, with the ten largest covering about 7.2%. Sequencing used peripheral blood, obtained on day 0 of AZD1222 vaccination. Receptor source: an adult in good health. CDR3s include the opening cysteine and the closing phenylalanine or tryptophan. D genes are given only for firm matches. The size field is filled for only some rows; it gives once, few, many or a size class.

V gene	D gene	J gene	clone size	CDR3 protein	CDR3 DNA
TRBV7-3	-	TRBJ1-1	-	CASSLRVGTEAFF	TGTGCCAGCAGCTTGAGGGTGGGGACTGAAGCTTTCTTT
TRBV28	-	TRBJ2-3	-	CASSTLRMDTQYF	TGTGCCAGCAGTACCTTAAGGATGGATACGCAGTATTTT
TRBV28	TRBD1	TRBJ1-1	-	CASSLPGTGMDTEAFF	TGTGCCAGCAGTTTACCCGGGACAGGGATGGACACTGAAGCTTTCTTT
TRBV9	-	TRBJ1-2	-	CASSVGGQLNYGYTF	TGTGCCAGCAGCGTAGGGGGGCAGCTAAACTATGGCTACACCTTC
TRBV9	TRBD1	TRBJ1-4	once	CASSGQGGEKLFF	TGTGCCAGCAGCGGACAGGGGGGTGAAAAACTGTTTTTT
TRBV11-2	TRBD2	TRBJ2-5	once	CASTPRSSGGAGYETQYF	TGTGCCAGCACCCCCCGGAGTAGCGGGGGGGCGGGATATGAGACCCAGTACTTC
TRBV18	TRBD1	TRBJ1-5	-	CASSPKTGGNQPQHF	TGTGCCAGCTCACCGAAAACAGGGGGCAATCAGCCCCAGCATTTT
TRBV7-9	-	TRBJ1-4	-	CASSLGGVVRDEKLFF	TGTGCCAGCAGCTTAGGGGGGGTGGTGCGAGACGAAAAACTGTTTTTT
TRBV12-3/TRBV12-4	-	TRBJ1-2	-	CASSFDNTVGYTF	TGTGCCAGCAGTTTTGACAACACGGTTGGCTACACCTTC
TRBV28	TRBD2	TRBJ2-2	-	CASTGTRGAGGNTGELFF	TGTGCCAGCACCGGGACTAGGGGAGCGGGGGGAAACACCGGGGAGCTGTTTTTT
TRBV2	TRBD1	TRBJ2-7	few	CASIPGQGLAYEQYF	TGTGCCAGCATACCGGGACAGGGACTCGCCTACGAGCAGTACTTC
TRBV6-2/TRBV6-3	TRBD1	TRBJ2-1	-	CASSYIPGTGTAKSYNEQFF	TGTGCCAGCAGTTACATTCCAGGGACAGGAACTGCGAAATCCTACAATGAGCAGTTCTTC
TRBV11-2	-	TRBJ1-3	-	CASSLEPGRGTGNTIYF	TGTGCCAGCAGCCTGGAGCCGGGACGGGGAACTGGAAACACCATATATTTT
TRBV7-9	-	TRBJ2-1	once	CASSLARRGDNEQFF	TGTGCCAGCAGCTTAGCACGGCGTGGAGACAATGAGCAGTTCTTC
TRBV18	TRBD2	TRBJ2-3	few	CASSLAGGPTDTQYF	TGTGCCAGCTCACTCGCGGGGGGCCCCACAGATACGCAGTATTTT
TRBV6-2/TRBV6-3	-	TRBJ1-2	-	CASSSTGRNYGYTF	TGTGCCAGCAGTTCGACCGGTAGGAACTATGGCTACACCTTC
TRBV6-5	-	TRBJ1-3	-	CASSYVSGTEGNTIYF	TGTGCCAGCAGTTACGTGTCCGGGACGGAAGGAAACACCATATATTTT
TRBV7-2	-	TRBJ1-5	-	CASSLGGGHNQPQHF	TGTGCCAGCAGCTTAGGTGGGGGGCACAATCAGCCCCAGCATTTT
TRBV5-1	TRBD2	TRBJ2-1	-	CASSLWSSGGGEQFF	TGCGCCAGCAGCTTGTGGTCTAGCGGGGGCGGTGAGCAGTTCTTC
TRBV4-2	-	TRBJ2-3	-	CASSQEEGGPDTQYF	TGTGCCAGCAGCCAAGAAGAGGGGGGGCCAGATACGCAGTATTTT
TRBV3-1/TRBV3-2	-	TRBJ1-1	once	CASSHADRNTEAFF	TGTGCCAGCAGCCACGCCGACCGGAACACTGAAGCTTTCTTT
TRBV27	-	TRBJ1-1	-	CAPHFTANTEAFF	TGTGCCCCCCACTTCACGGCGAACACTGAAGCTTTCTTT
TRBV6-1	TRBD2	TRBJ2-7	-	CASREAGAFYEQYF	TGTGCCAGCAGAGAAGCGGGGGCGTTCTACGAGCAGTACTTC
TRBV4-3	-	TRBJ1-1	-	CASSQGREGTEAFF	TGCGCCAGCAGCCAAGGCAGGGAGGGCACTGAAGCTTTCTTT
TRBV29-1	TRBD2	TRBJ2-3	-	CSVETSGTDTQYF	TGCAGCGTCGAGACTAGCGGCACAGATACGCAGTATTTT
TRBV7-2	-	TRBJ1-2	-	CASSLGGNGYTF	TGTGCCAGCAGCTTAGGAGGGAATGGCTACACCTTC
TRBV28	-	TRBJ1-2	-	CASSPRQERYGYTF	TGTGCCAGCTCGCCGAGGCAGGAACGCTATGGCTACACCTTC
TRBV11-2	-	TRBJ1-1	-	CASSLVGDEAFF	TGTGCCAGCAGCTTAGTGGGAGATGAAGCTTTCTTT
TRBV3-1/TRBV3-2	-	TRBJ2-5	-	CASSHRGVRYF	TGTGCCAGCAGCCATCGGGGAGTGCGGTACTTC
TRBV12-3/TRBV12-4	-	TRBJ1-1	-	CASTFQGSSEAFF	TGTGCCAGCACTTTTCAGGGGTCATCTGAAGCTTTCTTT